This TCR beta chain stems from a study of T cell responses to AZD1222 COVID-19 vaccine. Study findings and constraints: Epitopes outside B.1.351 and B.1.1.7 mutated regions reportedly drew nearly half of spike TCRs. Researchers took repertoire samples only after the peak T cell response had come.

Profiled with immunoSEQ multiplex PCR; TCRdb holds only in-frame clones, not every one. In the table there are about 140,000 clones, around 90% of which are singletons. This clone was detected a few times. The antigen is unknown. Trimming took off 0 bases at V and 11 bases at J, with 18 bases between the two ends. The CDR3 sequence is 15 residues long. The germline V gene has CDR1 LGHDT and CDR2 YNNKEL (reference sequence). This clonotype was obtained from an adult in good health. The chain is built from TRBV3-1 (or the pseudogene TRBV3-2) and TRBJ2-3; unclear D gene. The sequencing used peripheral blood, collected on day 0 of AZD1222 vaccination. CDR3 amino acids: CASSQDTGRRTGQYF. CDR3 sequence (DNA): TGTGCCAGCAGCCAAGATACTGGAAGGCGTACCGGGCAGTATTTT.